Presented here are 14 T cell receptor beta chains from one specimen sequenced in a study of response to subunit inactivated influenza vaccine. TCRdb processed the RT-PCR reads anew with MiXCR; each CDR3 protein has one entry. The data hold 650,000 to 700,000 distinct CDR3 sequences, with less than 20% observed a single time. Specimen: PBMCs from blood, collected 11 to 12 days after vaccination. These receptor sequences come from a man in his fifties who received an inactivated influenza vaccine.

This clonotype was picked up a small number of times. This chain uses TRBV5-1 with TRBJ1-6; TRBD1 might be the D (6 bases). From germline, CDR1 is SGHRS and CDR2 YFSETQ. The V and J ends lost 3 bases and 5 bases respectively, with 15 bases between them. This CDR3 region has 16 residues. The CDR3 loop is CASSYGGGGNNSPLHF. The CDR3, as DNA: TGCGCCAGCAGCTACGGAGGAGGGGGGAATAATTCACCCCTCCACTTT. Based on the CDR3 plus reference TRBV5-1 and TRBJ1-6, the full variable domain is KAGVTQTPRYLIKTRGQQVTLSCSPISGHRSVSWYQQTPGQGLQFLFEYFSETQRNKGNFPGRFSGRQFSNSRSEMNVSTLELGDSALYLCASSYGGGGNNSPLHFGNGTRLTVT.

J is TRBJ2-3 and V is TRBV24-1; D ambiguous. From germline, CDR1 is KGHDR and CDR2 SFDVKD. The CDR3 loop spans 16 amino acids. V lost 3 bases, J lost 4 bases, and 16 bases lay in between. The DNA of the CDR3 is TGTGCCACCAGTGATCCGAAGCGATGGCAGGCAGATACGCAGTATTTT. Protein: CATSDPKRWQADTQYF.

The sample holds a few counts of this clonotype. The chain joins TRBV12-3 or TRBV12-4 to TRBJ2-1; possibly TRBD1 for D (5 bases). Trimming cost V 1 base and J 7 bases, with 14 bases left between them. The CDR3 is 15 amino acids. The CDR3 sequence is CASSLGQGSWNEQFF. CDR3 DNA: TGTGCCAGCAGTTTAGGGCAGGGTTCTTGGAATGAGCAGTTCTTC.

This clonotype was recorded at least ten times. This chain's CDR3 is CASSQGSEETQYF. DNA of the CDR3: TGTGCCAGCAGCCAAGGTAGCGAAGAGACCCAGTACTTC. The genes are TRBV14 and TRBJ2-5; D perhaps matches TRBD2 (5 bases). Germline V gene data show CDR1 as SGHDN and CDR2 as FVKESK. Trimming removed 1 base from V and 3 bases from J, with 6 bases in between. This CDR3 region has 13 residues.

As DNA, the CDR3 is TGTGCCAGCAGCTTAGGGAGTGGACAGACCTACAATGAGCAGTTCTTC. Its translation is CASSLGSGQTYNEQFF. V usage is TRBV11-2 and J usage is TRBJ2-1; the D gene is possibly TRBD1 (6 bases). Germline V CDR1 and CDR2: SGHAT, FQNNGV. Between the trimmed V and J ends, which lost 1 base and 2 bases, there was a span of 12 bases. CDR3 length equals 16 residues. The entire variable domain, with the rest obtained from reference TRBV11-2 and TRBJ2-1, is as follows: EAGVAQSPRYKIIEKRQSVAFWCNPISGHATLYWYQQILGQGPKLLIQFQNNGVVDDSQLPKDRFSAERLKGVDSTLKIQPAKLEDSAVYLCASSLGSGQTYNEQFFGPGTRLTVL.

This clonotype was seen more than once but under ten times. V and J are TRBV6-1 and TRBJ1-1; the D gene is possibly TRBD1 (5 bases). The CDR3 covers 16 residues. Trimming stripped 5 bases from V and 2 bases from J, with 18 bases between. The germline V gene has CDR1 MNHNS and CDR2 SASEGT. The CDR3 loop reads CASSPLIPTENTEAFF. CDR3 coding DNA: TGTGCCAGCAGTCCGCTCATTCCGACAGAAAACACTGAAGCTTTCTTT.

This clonotype was counted between two and nine times. The V call is TRBV5-5, the J call TRBJ2-5; D is perhaps TRBD2 (6 bases). In germline, CDR1 is SGHKS, CDR2 YYEKEE (reference sequence). V gave up 3 bases and J gave up 1 base, with 13 bases separating them. This CDR3 has 15 residues. In DNA, the CDR3 is TGTGCCAGCAGCTCCGCGGGACGGCCCCAAGAGACCCAGTACTTC. Translating gives CASSSAGRPQETQYF.

J is TRBJ2-7 and V is TRBV30; 7 bases are shared with TRBD1. Germline CDR1 and CDR2: GTSNPN and SVGIG (reference sequence). J gave up 6 bases and V 5 bases, and 10 bases lay outside the gene matches. This CDR3 is 13 amino acids long. CDR3 amino acids: CAWDRTGIGEQYF. The CDR3 nucleotides read TGTGCCTGGGATCGGACAGGCATTGGCGAGCAGTACTTC. The complete variable domain, with remaining parts taken from reference TRBV30 and TRBJ2-7, reads SQTIHQWPATLVQPVGSPLSLECTVEGTSNPNLYWYRQAAGRGLQLLFYSVGIGQISSEVPQNLSASRPQDRQFILSSKKLLLSDSGFYLCAWDRTGIGEQYFGPGTRLTVT.

This chain uses TRBV9 with TRBJ2-1; possible D gene TRBD2, 7 bases. Germline V lookup: CDR1 SGDLS, CDR2 YYNGEE. Trimming removed 4 bases from V and 4 bases from J, with 18 bases in between. This CDR3 is 16 amino acids long. CDR3 in DNA: TGTGCCAGCAGCATCACGGGACGGGGGGCTTACAATGAGCAGTTCTTC. Its protein is CASSITGRGAYNEQFF.

This clonotype has more than one count but fewer than ten. CDR3 amino acids: CASSLMGRHEQYF. Written as DNA, the CDR3 is TGTGCCAGCAGTCTAATGGGTCGCCACGAGCAGTACTTC. V and J are TRBV6-1 and TRBJ2-7; D call uncertain. The V gene lost 5 bases and the J gene lost 5 bases, with 13 bases spanning the gap. The CDR3 length is 13 residues. Germline CDR1 and CDR2: MNHNS and SASEGT.

This clonotype was observed a handful of times. The gene calls are TRBV3-1 and TRBJ1-1; TRBD1 matches 9 bases. Germline values: CDR1 LGHDT, CDR2 YNNKEL (reference sequence). V was pared by 4 bases and J by 3 bases, with 3 bases of the junction left unmatched. The CDR3 has 14 residues. This CDR3 reads CASSPGQGHTEAFF. DNA for the CDR3: TGTGCCAGCAGCCCCGGACAGGGGCACACTGAAGCTTTCTTT. The full variable domain, with the rest looked up from reference TRBV3-1 and TRBJ1-1, is DTAVSQTPKYLVTQMGNDKSIKCEQNLGHDTMYWYKQDSKKFLKIMFSYNNKELIINETVPNRFSPKSPDKAHLNLHINSLELGDSAVYFCASSPGQGHTEAFFGQGTRLTVV.

The rearrangement uses TRBV20-1 and TRBJ2-7, with D perhaps TRBD1 (5 bases). V was trimmed by 2 bases and J by 2 bases, leaving 10 bases between them. Germline V lookup: CDR1 DFQATT, CDR2 SNEGSKA (reference sequence). This CDR3 spans 13 amino acids. CDR3 sequence reads: CSARRGKAYEQYF. CDR3 DNA sequence: TGCAGTGCTAGAAGGGGTAAGGCCTACGAGCAGTACTTC.

The chain has TRBV24-1 and TRBJ2-5; D is uncertain. The V and J ends lost 0 bases and 5 bases respectively, with 9 bases between them. The germline V gene encodes CDR1 KGHDR and CDR2 SFDVKD. The CDR3 loop spans 14 amino acids. In nucleotides, the CDR3 is TGTGCCACCAGTGATTTGTCCAGGTCGGAGACCCAGTACTTC. Protein sequence: CATSDLSRSETQYF.

This chain links TRBV20-1 with TRBJ1-1; 7 nucleotides line up with TRBD1. Germline V lookup: CDR1 DFQATT, CDR2 SNEGSKA (reference sequence). Trimming removed 4 bases from V and 5 bases from J; junction bases left unmatched: 7. The CDR3 loop spans 13 amino acids. Here the CDR3 DNA reads TGCAGTGCTAATACAGGGGATAGTACTGAAGCTTTCTTT. It is translated as CSANTGDSTEAFF.